This T cell receptor beta chain was captured in a study of shared clonotypes between healthy human individuals. Data came from immunoSEQ multiplex PCR; TCRdb stores just in-frame clones and leaves some out. Of 550,000 to 700,000 clones detected, around four fifths appear once; the ten largest clones hold 1.5% to 2%. The CDR3 runs to 14 residues. Trimming took 1 base from V and 5 from J, leaving 11 bases between them. Germline V gene sequence: CDR1 SEHNR, CDR2 FQNEAQ (reference sequence). This receptor was identified in a woman in her twenties or thirties in good health. This rearrangement joins TRBV7-9 to TRBJ1-2; D is unclear. Sequencing used memory CD4+ T cells sorted from blood. Regarding subset: CD45RA-negative fraction. CDR3 in amino acids: CASSLGEGPYGYTF. Written as DNA, the CDR3 is TGTGCCAGCAGCTTAGGTGAAGGCCCGTATGGCTACACCTTC.